The 24 T cell receptor beta chains presented below share a single source sample, sequenced in a study of blood T cells in healthy people across ages. The use of a sample-barcoded 5' primer and a J-beta primer mix characterized a second PCR of 7 to 11 cycles. TCRdb fed the 5' RACE reads into MiXCR, producing one record per CDR3 protein. The table includes approximately 960,000 distinct CDR3 sequences, almost 30% detected once. The sample also formed part of further work on T cells of mothers and their children.

The source material was blood. Every receptor here comes from a woman in her thirties or forties in good health.

This clonotype showed up just a few times. The gene calls are TRBV5-1 and TRBJ1-6, with unresolved D. The CDR3 runs 13 residues. Germline V lookup: CDR1 SGHRS, CDR2 YFSETQ. With 2 bases removed from V and 7 bases from J, the gap between germline ends came to 7 bases. The CDR3 bases are TGCGCCAGCAGCTTCCAACAGAATTCACCCCTCCACTTT. It specifies CASSFQQNSPLHF. Looking up the rest from reference TRBV5-1 and TRBJ1-6 gives the full variable domain: KAGVTQTPRYLIKTRGQQVTLSCSPISGHRSVSWYQQTPGQGLQFLFEYFSETQRNKGNFPGRFSGRQFSNSRSEMNVSTLELGDSALYLCASSFQQNSPLHFGNGTRLTVT.

This clonotype was detected only a few times. The V and J genes are TRBV20-1 and TRBJ2-3; D is unclear. The germline V gene has CDR1 DFQATT and CDR2 SNEGSKA (reference sequence). Trimming pared 0 bases from V and 4 bases from J, leaving 14 bases between. The CDR3 is 15 amino acids. Here the CDR3 reads CSAREGRWDSDTQYF. In DNA form, the CDR3 reads TGCAGTGCTAGAGAGGGCAGGTGGGATTCAGATACGCAGTATTTT.

Concerning this clonotype: One end of the junction is discordant with germline, which a read error may explain. The rearrangement links TRBV7-2 to TRBJ2-7, with D perhaps given as TRBD1 or TRBD2 (6 bases each). The length of the CDR3 is 15 residues. CDR1 is SGHTA, CDR2 FQGNSA, per germline. The chain's CDR3 is CASSLEPGGAYGQYF. The CDR3 DNA sequence: TGTGCCAGCAGCTTAGAACCCGGGGGCGCCTACGGGCAGTACTTC.

The chain couples TRBV20-1 to TRBJ1-5; D may be TRBD1 (5 bases). The CDR3 totals 15 residues. Trimming removed 0 bases from V and 3 bases from J, with 12 bases in between. In germline, CDR1 is DFQATT, CDR2 SNEGSKA (reference sequence). The CDR3 is CSARDGGTDNQPQHF. CDR3 bases: TGCAGTGCTAGAGATGGTGGGACGGACAATCAGCCCCAGCATTTT.

The chain uses TRBV29-1 and TRBJ2-3, with 7 bases lining up with TRBD1. CDR1 and CDR2 from the germline V gene are SQVTM and ANQGSEA. J was trimmed by 1 base and V by 5 bases; bases with no gene match: 6. The CDR3 covers 14 residues. The CDR3 region has the DNA TGCAGCGTTCTTGGCGGACAGGGCACAGATACGCAGTATTTT. Translation gives CSVLGGQGTDTQYF.

V is TRBV6-1 and J is TRBJ1-4; D might be TRBD1 (6 bases). Germline assignment: CDR1 MNHNS and CDR2 SASEGT. Trimming removed 7 bases from V and 7 bases from J, with 10 bases in between. The CDR3 runs 12 residues. CDR3 in amino acids: CASKGGGEKLFF. In DNA form, the CDR3 reads TGTGCCAGCAAGGGGGGCGGTGAAAAACTGTTTTTT.

Comment on this clonotype: The junction differs from germline at one of its ends, possibly a read error. This chain links TRBV6-6 with TRBJ2-5; tentatively, D is TRBD1 (6 bases). CDR1 and CDR2 from the germline V gene are MNHNY and SVGAGI (reference sequence). The CDR3 covers 14 residues. DNA for the CDR3: TGTGTCAGCAGCCGCGACAGGTCGAGGGAGACCCAGTACTTC. This encodes CVSSRDRSRETQYF.

This chain links TRBV20-1 with TRBJ2-5; no clear D. This CDR3 spans 15 amino acids. From germline, CDR1 is DFQATT and CDR2 SNEGSKA (reference sequence). V was trimmed by 0 bases and J by 4 bases, leaving 15 bases between them. The CDR3: CSARDPLGPGETQYF. The CDR3 DNA follows: TGCAGTGCTAGAGACCCCCTTGGACCGGGAGAGACCCAGTACTTC.

This clonotype turned up a few times. This rearrangement joins TRBV25-1 to TRBJ1-4, with TRBD1 identical over 9 bases. The CDR3 covers 13 residues. From germline, CDR1 is MGHDK and CDR2 SYGVNS. The ends lost 6 bases at V and 10 bases at J; junction bases unmatched: 6. The CDR3 loop is CASRPGQGGKLFF. CDR3 sequence (DNA): TGTGCCAGCAGACCGGGACAGGGCGGAAAACTGTTTTTT.

This chain links TRBV12-3 or TRBV12-4 with TRBJ1-2; the match to TRBD1 covers 9 bases. The trim removed 10 bases at V and 7 bases at J, leaving 10 bases unmatched. This CDR3 comprises 13 residues. The CDR3 nucleotides read TGTGCCACCAGGCAGGGACAGGGATTTGGCTACACCTTC. As protein: CATRQGQGFGYTF.

This clonotype was counted only a few times. The chain employs TRBV5-1 and TRBJ2-1, with TRBD2 matching over 13 bases. Unmatched junction bases numbered 12, after V lost 4 bases and J lost 5 bases. The CDR3 consists of 18 residues. Germline CDR1 is SGHRS and CDR2 is YFSETQ. CDR3 region: CASSVRSLLAGGDNEQFF. In nucleotides, the CDR3 is TGCGCCAGCAGCGTCCGTTCCCTACTAGCGGGGGGGGACAATGAGCAGTTCTTC.

Comments on this clonotype: A much larger clone lies a single base off, so this may be a read error. This chain uses TRBV11-2 with TRBJ2-5; 11 bases are shared with TRBD2. The CDR3 is made up of 16 amino acids. Germline CDR1 reads SGHAT; CDR2 reads FQNNGV. After removal of 4 bases from V and 5 bases from J, the junction contained 9 bases not matched to a gene. For the CDR3, the DNA is TGTGCCAGCAGCTGGCTGGCTAGCGGGGGGTTGGAGACCCAGTACTTC. Its protein product is CASSWLASGGLETQYF. The full variable domain, completed using reference TRBV11-2 and TRBJ2-5, is EAGVAQSPRYKIIEKRQSVAFWCNPISGHATLYWYQQILGQGPKLLIQFQNNGVVDDSQLPKDRFSAERLKGVDSTLKIQPAKLEDSAVYLCASSWLASGGLETQYFGPGTRLLVL.

Concerning this clonotype itself: This may arise from a read error, as a much more abundant clone is one base away. The rearrangement joins TRBV15 to TRBJ2-3, with 11 bases aligning to TRBD1. Germline V CDR1 and CDR2: LNHNV, YYDKDF (reference sequence). The CDR3 length is 15 residues. Trimming at V came to 5 bases and at J to 3 bases, leaving 4 bases not matched to a gene. The DNA of the CDR3 is TGTGCCACCAGCGAAGGGACAGGGGGTACAGATACGCAGTATTTT. Residues: CATSEGTGGTDTQYF.

This clonotype was counted a few times. This chain uses TRBV20-1 with TRBJ1-2; no reliable D call. Deletions cut 5 bases from V and 8 bases from J, with 21 bases between. CDR1 is DFQATT and CDR2 is SNEGSKA in the germline V gene (reference sequence). The CDR3 runs to 14 residues. In DNA, the CDR3 is TGCAGTGCTGATCCAACTTTTGAGGTCGAGGGCTACACCTTC. Translating it yields CSADPTFEVEGYTF.

This clonotype occurred a few times. The chain combines TRBV5-1 with TRBJ2-1; D may be TRBD1 (5 bases). The CDR3 is 14 residues long. Germline CDR1 and CDR2: SGHRS and YFSETQ. Deletions cut 2 bases from V and 8 bases from J, with 14 bases between. CDR3 protein: CASSFIPRGDEQFF. CDR3 coding DNA: TGCGCCAGCAGCTTTATCCCTAGGGGCGATGAGCAGTTCTTC. Based on the CDR3 plus reference TRBV5-1 and TRBJ2-1, the full variable domain is KAGVTQTPRYLIKTRGQQVTLSCSPISGHRSVSWYQQTPGQGLQFLFEYFSETQRNKGNFPGRFSGRQFSNSRSEMNVSTLELGDSALYLCASSFIPRGDEQFFGPGTRLTVL.

V gene TRBV19 combines with J gene TRBJ1-2; 8 nucleotides match TRBD1. Germline V CDR1 and CDR2: LNHDA, SQIVND (reference sequence). This CDR3 is 15 amino acids long. V dropped 4 bases and J dropped 5; count of bases not matched to a gene: 9. The CDR3 sequence is CASSTSGGHWYGYTF. For the CDR3, the DNA is TGTGCCAGTAGTACCTCAGGGGGCCACTGGTATGGCTACACCTTC. The whole variable domain, remainder taken from reference TRBV19 and TRBJ1-2, is DGGITQSPKYLFRKEGQNVTLSCEQNLNHDAMYWYRQDPGQGLRLIYYSQIVNDFQKGDIAEGYSVSREKKESFPLTVTSAQKNPTAFYLCASSTSGGHWYGYTFGSGTRLTVV.

There are many counts of this clonotype. This chain joins TRBV12-3 or TRBV12-4 and TRBJ2-7, with a possible D match to TRBD1 (6 bases). This CDR3 comprises 13 residues. With 6 bases removed from V and 2 bases from J, the gap between germline ends came to 11 bases. CDR3 bases: TGTGCCAGCAGGGGGACAACCACCTACGAGCAGTACTTC. As protein: CASRGTTTYEQYF.

The gene calls are TRBV10-3 and TRBJ1-2; no reliable D call. Germline CDR1 reads ENHRY; CDR2 reads SYGVKD. The CDR3 covers 14 residues. Trimming left V 3 bases short and J 4 bases short, with 12 bases between. This chain's CDR3 is CAISDPSGSYGYTF. The DNA of the CDR3 is TGTGCCATCAGTGACCCCTCGGGGAGCTATGGCTACACCTTC.

V is TRBV7-2 and J is TRBJ1-5, with D uncertain. Germline CDR1 and CDR2: SGHTA and FQGNSA. The CDR3 has 14 amino acids. Trimming left V 4 bases short and J 0 bases short, with 7 bases between. The CDR3 bases are TGTGCCAGCAGCTCGCAAGCTAGCAATCAGCCCCAGCATTTT. Its translation is CASSSQASNQPQHF. Using reference TRBV7-2 and TRBJ1-5 for the parts outside the CDR3, the full variable domain is GAGVSQSPSNKVTEKGKDVELRCDPISGHTALYWYRQSLGQGLEFLIYFQGNSAPDKSGLPSDRFSAERTGGSVSTLTIQRTQQEDSAVYLCASSSQASNQPQHFGDGTRLSIL.

The genes are TRBV15 and TRBJ1-5; no reliable D call. V was pared by 0 bases and J by 7 bases, with 16 bases between. Germline V CDR1 and CDR2: LNHNV, YYDKDF (reference sequence). The CDR3 is 16 amino acids. The CDR3 DNA is TGTGCCACCAGCAGAGAGAGTCGGGCAGACCTACAGCCCCAGCATTTT. Protein product: CATSRESRADLQPQHF.

V usage is TRBV20-1 and J usage is TRBJ1-5; D gene unclear. The CDR3 totals 16 residues. Trimming cost V 0 bases and J 1 base, with 13 bases left between them. Looked up from germline, CDR1 is DFQATT and CDR2 is SNEGSKA (reference sequence). CDR3 DNA sequence: TGCAGTGCTAGAGATCTAGCACAACCCAGCAATCAGCCCCAGCATTTT. Protein product: CSARDLAQPSNQPQHF.

This clonotype was observed at least ten times. This chain links TRBV20-1 with TRBJ2-7; D is uncertain. Germline V gene sequence: CDR1 DFQATT, CDR2 SNEGSKA (reference sequence). The CDR3 extends over 10 amino acids. Deletions cut 3 bases from V and 5 bases from J, with 5 bases between. The CDR3 here is CSASLDEQYF. DNA of the CDR3: TGCAGTGCTAGTCTCGACGAGCAGTACTTC.

This clonotype has just one count. The J gene is TRBJ1-1, the V gene TRBV12-3 or TRBV12-4; no clear D. The CDR3 consists of 15 residues. The germline V and J ends were trimmed by 2 bases and 1 base, with 11 bases remaining between them. The CDR3 spells CASSLSRRANTEAFF. The CDR3 bases are TGTGCCAGCAGTTTAAGTAGACGGGCGAACACTGAAGCTTTCTTT.

Remarks on this clonotype: The junction shows a germline mismatch at one end, possibly a read error. The gene calls are TRBV12-3 or TRBV12-4 and TRBJ2-7; TRBD1 aligns across 12 bases. This CDR3 contains 16 residues. This chain's CDR3 is CASSPGTGGNSYEQYF. CDR3 DNA sequence: TGCGCCAGCAGTCCCGGGACAGGGGGCAACTCCTACGAGCAGTACTTC.